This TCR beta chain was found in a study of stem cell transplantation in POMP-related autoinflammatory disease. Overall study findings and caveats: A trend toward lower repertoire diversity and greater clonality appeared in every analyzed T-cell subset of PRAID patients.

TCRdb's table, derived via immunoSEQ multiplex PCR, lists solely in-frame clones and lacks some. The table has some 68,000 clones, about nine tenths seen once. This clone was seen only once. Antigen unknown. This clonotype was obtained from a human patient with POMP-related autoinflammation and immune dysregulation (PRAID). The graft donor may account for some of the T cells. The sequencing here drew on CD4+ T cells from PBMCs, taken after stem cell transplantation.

This chain's CDR3 is CASSPRLDSYEQYF. The CDR3 DNA follows: TGTGCCAGCAGCCCGCGACTAGACTCCTACGAGCAGTACTTC. The V gene is TRBV14, the J gene TRBJ2-7, with D tentatively TRBD2 (6 bases). Germline CDR1 and CDR2: SGHDN and FVKESK. The CDR3 runs 14 residues. Trimming removed 4 bases at V and 0 bases at J, with 10 bases between.